This is a list of T cell receptor beta chains from one sample in a study of cytomegalovirus exposure and HLA in healthy donors. Produced via immunoSEQ multiplex PCR; TCRdb's table is partial and in-frame only. The repertoire has some 200,000 clones, roughly 13% of them found once; the top ten carry over 6.5%. Sequenced material: PBMCs. All receptors derive from a man over 45 in good health and CMV-seropositive. Each CDR3 is given with its conserved first and last residue. A D gene is named only where the DNA matches it firmly. Rows may omit the clone size; those that give it use once, few, many or a size class.

v_call	clone_size	j_call	d_call	cdr3_nt	cdr3_aa
TRBV18	-	TRBJ1-2	-	TGTGCCAGCTCACCACTTCCAGGATCTACTTCTAACTATGGCTACACCTTC	CASSPLPGSTSNYGYTF
TRBV6-5	-	TRBJ2-6	-	TGTGCCAGCAGTTACTTCGAGGGGGCTGGGGCCAACGTCCTGACTTTC	CASSYFEGAGANVLTF
TRBV15	-	TRBJ2-1	-	TGTGCCACCAGCAATACACACAATGAGCAGTTCTTC	CATSNTHNEQFF
TRBV20-1	-	TRBJ1-2	-	TGCAGTGCTAGAGATAGCGGCTACACCTTC	CSARDSGYTF
TRBV19	-	TRBJ1-2	-	TGTGCCAGTAGTAACCCTAGGGGACAAAACTATGGCTACACCTTC	CASSNPRGQNYGYTF
TRBV6-6	-	TRBJ1-1	-	TGTGCCAGCAGAACCCCGGCAGGCCTGAACACTGAAGCTTTCTTT	CASRTPAGLNTEAFF
TRBV2	-	TRBJ1-4	TRBD1	TGTGCCAGCAGAGGTGGGCGGGGACAGGGCGACGAAAAACTGTTTTTT	CASRGGRGQGDEKLFF
TRBV7-2	-	TRBJ1-4	-	TGTGCCAGCAGCTTAGGACAAACAACTAATGAAAAACTGTTTTTT	CASSLGQTTNEKLFF
TRBV2	few	TRBJ2-2	TRBD1	TGTGCCAGCATAAGGGGGCACACCGGGGAGCTGTTTTTT	CASIRGHTGELFF
TRBV5-6	-	TRBJ1-6	TRBD1	TGTGCCAGCAGCCCGAACAGGGGGCAGGGTAATTCACCCCTCCACTTT	CASSPNRGQGNSPLHF
TRBV14	-	TRBJ1-1	-	TGTGCCAGCAGCTCTAACGGGAACACTGAAGCTTTCTTT	CASSSNGNTEAFF
TRBV19	few	TRBJ1-1	-	TGTGCCAGTAGTAGGATTCGGGCCCGCAGGGACACTGAAGCTTTCTTT	CASSRIRARRDTEAFF
TRBV6-5	-	TRBJ1-1	-	TGTGCCAGCAGTTACGATAGGAGAGTGAACACTGAAGCTTTCTTT	CASSYDRRVNTEAFF
TRBV7-3	-	TRBJ2-3	-	TGTGCCAGCGCCAAGACCGGGACACCTCTTGATACGCAGTATTTT	CASAKTGTPLDTQYF
TRBV2	few	TRBJ1-5	-	TGTGCCAGCAGTGGAACTTTTGCGGGGGTAGGTGGCAATCAGCCCCAGCATTTT	CASSGTFAGVGGNQPQHF
TRBV30	few	TRBJ1-2	TRBD1	TGTGCCTGGAGGTTACCGGGACAGGTCTATCTTGGCTACACCTTC	CAWRLPGQVYLGYTF
TRBV7-3	-	TRBJ1-2	TRBD1	TGTGCCAGCAGCTACACAGGGGGGGAGAACTATGGCTACACCTTC	CASSYTGGENYGYTF
TRBV7-2	-	TRBJ2-7	-	TGTGCCAGCAGCTTAGTATTCGGTTACGAGCAGTACTTC	CASSLVFGYEQYF
TRBV6-6	-	TRBJ2-2	-	TGTGCCAGCAGTTACTCACAGGGCAGGAACACCGGGGAGCTGTTTTTT	CASSYSQGRNTGELFF
TRBV27	few	TRBJ1-5	TRBD1	TGTGCCAGCAGTTGGACAGGGTCGACTCAGCCCCAGCATTTT	CASSWTGSTQPQHF
TRBV9	few	TRBJ1-2	-	TGTGCCAGCAGCGTAGCTGAGGGCAACCACTATGGCTACACCTTC	CASSVAEGNHYGYTF
TRBV9	few	TRBJ1-2	-	TGTGCCAGCAGCGTAGAACAGAACTATGGCTACACCTTC	CASSVEQNYGYTF
TRBV11-3	-	TRBJ2-5	-	TGTGCCAGCAGCTTAGATGGGGAGCGGCCCCAAGAGACCCAGTACTTC	CASSLDGERPQETQYF
TRBV7-3	few	TRBJ2-5	TRBD2	TGTGCCAGCAGCCCCGGGACTAGCCAAGAGACCCAGTACTTC	CASSPGTSQETQYF
TRBV10-2	-	TRBJ1-6	TRBD1	TGCGCCACCGCCGAAGGGGGCGCGGGGAATTCACCCCTCCACTTT	CATAEGGAGNSPLHF
TRBV5-6	few	TRBJ2-5	TRBD2	TGTGCCAGCAGCGTAGCGGGGTGGGGGGAGACCCAGTACTTC	CASSVAGWGETQYF
TRBV7-9	-	TRBJ2-7	-	TGTGCCAGCAGCTTAGCGGCGGGCTACGAGCAGTACTTC	CASSLAAGYEQYF
TRBV6-5	-	TRBJ2-5	-	TGTGCCAGCAGCGATTGGGGGGTTGAGACCCAGTACTTC	CASSDWGVETQYF
TRBV11-3	few	TRBJ1-4	TRBD1	TGTGCCAGCAGCCGTAGAGGGGGCATTGAAAAACTGTTTTTT	CASSRRGGIEKLFF
TRBV27	few	TRBJ1-1	-	TGTGCCAGCAGTTTACGCCCGCGGGGCACTGAAGCTTTCTTT	CASSLRPRGTEAFF
TRBV10-3	-	TRBJ2-3	TRBD2	TGTGCCATCAGTGAGTCGTTACTAGCGGGGGGGGGCACAGATACGCAGTATTTT	CAISESLLAGGGTDTQYF
TRBV25-1	-	TRBJ1-3	-	TGTGCCAGCAGTTCAGACAGTCGTTGGGCGGACACCATATATTTT	CASSSDSRWADTIYF
TRBV14	few	TRBJ2-2	-	TGTGCCAGCAGCCAAGCCAGGGAGCTGTTTTTT	CASSQARELFF
TRBV5-8	few	TRBJ2-7	TRBD1	TGTGCCAGCAGCTTGACAGGGGCCTACGAGCAGTACTTC	CASSLTGAYEQYF
TRBV7-6	-	TRBJ1-5	-	TGTGCCAGCAGCTTAGAGGAGGGTAGCAATCAGCCCCAGCATTTT	CASSLEEGSNQPQHF
TRBV7-9	few	TRBJ2-2	TRBD1	TGTGCCAGCAGCTTGGCTCCGAGACAGGGTATCACCGGGGAGCTGTTTTTT	CASSLAPRQGITGELFF
TRBV4-2	-	TRBJ1-1	-	TGTGCCAGCAGCCAAGAGGGCCAAGGTGTGACTGAAGCTTTCTTT	CASSQEGQGVTEAFF
TRBV28	few	TRBJ2-2	TRBD1	TGTGCCAGCACAGGGGGCGATACCGGGGAGCTGTTTTTT	CASTGGDTGELFF
TRBV7-2	-	TRBJ1-1	-	TGTGCCAGCAGCTTAGACTATCGGGGCACTGAAGCTTTCTTT	CASSLDYRGTEAFF
TRBV29-1	few	TRBJ2-3	-	TGCAGCGTTGTAGCGGAGATCACAGATACGCAGTATTTT	CSVVAEITDTQYF
TRBV28	-	TRBJ2-5	-	TGTGCCAGCACAGTGCTGGGCACCCAAGAGACCCAGTACTTC	CASTVLGTQETQYF
TRBV4-1	-	TRBJ2-5	TRBD1	TGCGCCAGCAGCCAAGGTTCGGGACAGGGATGGCAAGAGACCCAGTACTTC	CASSQGSGQGWQETQYF
TRBV2	-	TRBJ2-2	-	TGTGCCAGCAGTGTTATCTCAGGAACCGGGGAGCTGTTTTTT	CASSVISGTGELFF
TRBV5-1	few	TRBJ2-1	-	TGCGCCAGCAGCCCCTACCAGGGGATCAACAATGAGCAGTTCTTC	CASSPYQGINNEQFF
TRBV9	few	TRBJ2-2	TRBD2	TGTGCCAGCAGCGTAACTGGCGGGGGGGCTTTCGGGGAGCTGTTTTTT	CASSVTGGGAFGELFF
TRBV6-5	few	TRBJ2-7	-	TGTGCCAGCAGTGAAACCCGGGAGACGCAGTACTTC	CASSETRETQYF
TRBV4-3	few	TRBJ1-1	TRBD1	TGCGCCAGCAGCCAAGATAAGGACAGGGGGGAAGCTTTCTTT	CASSQDKDRGEAFF
TRBV27	-	TRBJ2-1	TRBD1	TGTGCCAGCGCGGACAGGTACAATGAGCAGTTCTTC	CASADRYNEQFF